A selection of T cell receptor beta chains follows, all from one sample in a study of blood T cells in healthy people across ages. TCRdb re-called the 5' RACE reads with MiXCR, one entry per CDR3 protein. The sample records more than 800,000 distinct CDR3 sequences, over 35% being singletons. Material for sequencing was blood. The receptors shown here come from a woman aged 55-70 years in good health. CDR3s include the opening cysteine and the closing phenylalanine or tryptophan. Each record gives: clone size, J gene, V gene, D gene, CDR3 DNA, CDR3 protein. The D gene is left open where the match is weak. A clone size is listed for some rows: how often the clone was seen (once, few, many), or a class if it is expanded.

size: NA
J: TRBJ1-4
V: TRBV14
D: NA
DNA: TGTGCCAGCAGCGGACAGCTCCCGGGCGATAATGAAAAACTGTTTTTT
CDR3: CASSGQLPGDNEKLFF

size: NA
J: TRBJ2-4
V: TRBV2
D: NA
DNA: TGTGCCAGCAGTGAAGCTAACGGGTCTGGAAACATTCAGTACTTC
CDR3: CASSEANGSGNIQYF

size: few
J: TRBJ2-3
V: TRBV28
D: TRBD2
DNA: TGTGCCAGCAGTTGGGGGACTAGTCGAGATACGCAGTATTTT
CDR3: CASSWGTSRDTQYF

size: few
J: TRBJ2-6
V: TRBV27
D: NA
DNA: TGTGCCAGCAGTTCAGAGGTCTCTGGGGCCAACGTCCTGACTTTC
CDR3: CASSSEVSGANVLTF

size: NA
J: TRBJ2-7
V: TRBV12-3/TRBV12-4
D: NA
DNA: TGTGCCAACCCCCCAGAGAGCTCCTACGAGCAGTACTTC
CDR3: CANPPESSYEQYF

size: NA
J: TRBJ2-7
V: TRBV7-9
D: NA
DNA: TGTGTCAGCAGCTTAGGGTCCGTTTCGTCAGCCTACGAGCAGTACTTC
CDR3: CVSSLGSVSSAYEQYF

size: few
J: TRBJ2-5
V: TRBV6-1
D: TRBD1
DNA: TGTGCCAGCAGATCCGGGACAGGGGTGCGGGGGAACCCTGGAGAGCAGTACTTC
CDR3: CASRSGTGVRGNPGEQYF

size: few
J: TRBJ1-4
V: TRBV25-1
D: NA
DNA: TGTGCCAGCAGTGGTTCGGGGCGCCTGTTTTTT
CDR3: CASSGSGRLFF

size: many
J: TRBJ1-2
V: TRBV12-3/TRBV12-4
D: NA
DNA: TGTGCCAGCAGCTGGGCGGGGGCAAGTGGCTACACCTTC
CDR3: CASSWAGASGYTF

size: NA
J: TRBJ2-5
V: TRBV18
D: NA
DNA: TGTGCCAGCAGTCCACTCAGGGGTTACCAAGAGACCCAGTACTTC
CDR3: CASSPLRGYQETQYF

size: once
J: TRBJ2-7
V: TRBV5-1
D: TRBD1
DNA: TGCGCCAGCAGCTTGGCACCGGGACAGAGGGTCTACGAGCAGTACTTC
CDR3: CASSLAPGQRVYEQYF

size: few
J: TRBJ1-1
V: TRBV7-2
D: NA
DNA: TGTGCCAGCAGCGGGGGATTGGTGAACACTGAAGCTTTCTTT
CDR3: CASSGGLVNTEAFF

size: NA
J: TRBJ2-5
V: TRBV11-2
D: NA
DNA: TGTGCCAGCACCGATCGTCTAGGATCAGAGACCCAGTACTTC
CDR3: CASTDRLGSETQYF

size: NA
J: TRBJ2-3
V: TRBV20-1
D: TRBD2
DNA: TGCAGTGCTAGAGATGGGGGACTAGCGGGAGAAACAGATACGCAGTATTTT
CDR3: CSARDGGLAGETDTQYF

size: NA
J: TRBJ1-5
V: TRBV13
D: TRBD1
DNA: TGTGCCAGCAGCTTAGGAGGGGACAGAAATAGCAATCAGCCCCAGCATTTT
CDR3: CASSLGGDRNSNQPQHF

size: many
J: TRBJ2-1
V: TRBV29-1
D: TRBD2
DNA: TGCAGCGTTTCGGTGACTAGCGGTAATGAGCAGTTCTTC
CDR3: CSVSVTSGNEQFF

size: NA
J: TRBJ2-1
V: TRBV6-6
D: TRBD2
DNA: TGTGCCAGCAGTTACGGCGCTAGCGGGGTATACAATGAGCAGTTCTTC
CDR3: CASSYGASGVYNEQFF

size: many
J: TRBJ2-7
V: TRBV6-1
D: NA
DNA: TGTGCCAGCAGTTTCTACGAGCAGTACTTC
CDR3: CASSFYEQYF

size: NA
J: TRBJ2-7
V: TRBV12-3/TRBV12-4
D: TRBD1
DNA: TGTGCCAGCAGTGCCGGACAGGGGGCGATAGGGACTAGGGGCTACGAGCAGTACTTC
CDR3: CASSAGQGAIGTRGYEQYF

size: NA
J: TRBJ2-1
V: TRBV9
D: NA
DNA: TGTGCCAGCAGCCCGGGACGACCCTCGGATGAGCAGTTCTTC
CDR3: CASSPGRPSDEQFF

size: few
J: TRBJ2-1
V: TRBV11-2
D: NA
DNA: TGTGCCAGCAGCTTAGTGTATGGCGGGACCCACTCCTACAATGAGCAGTTCTTC
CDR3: CASSLVYGGTHSYNEQFF

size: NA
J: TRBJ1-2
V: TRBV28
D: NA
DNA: TGTGCCAGCAGCCTACCAGGGTTGGGTGGCTACACCTTC
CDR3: CASSLPGLGGYTF

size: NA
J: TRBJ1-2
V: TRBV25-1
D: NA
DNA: TGTGCCAGCAGTGAATCTGAGACGAGCAGCGCATTAAACTATGGCTACACCTTC
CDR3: CASSESETSSALNYGYTF

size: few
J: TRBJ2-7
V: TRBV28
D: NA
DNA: TGTGCCAGCAGCCCCTCCTACTACGAGCAGTACTTC
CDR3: CASSPSYYEQYF

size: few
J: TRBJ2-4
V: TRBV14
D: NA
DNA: TGTGCCAGCAGCCAATCGGGTGGGAGAAACATTCAGTACTTC
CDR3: CASSQSGGRNIQYF

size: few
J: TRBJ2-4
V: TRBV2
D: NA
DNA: TGTGCCAGTACCGAAGGAGCAAAGGGAGACATTCAGTACTTC
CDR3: CASTEGAKGDIQYF

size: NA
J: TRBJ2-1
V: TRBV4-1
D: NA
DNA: TGCGCCAGCAGCCAAGTGCTGGGACCTAGCAATGAGCAGTTCTTC
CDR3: CASSQVLGPSNEQFF

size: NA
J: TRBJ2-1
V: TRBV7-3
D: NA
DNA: TGTGCCAGCAGCTTAATGGGGGAGTCGGCCCTCAATGAGCAGTTCTTC
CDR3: CASSLMGESALNEQFF

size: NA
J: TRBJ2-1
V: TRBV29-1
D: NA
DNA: TGCAGCGTTGTGGACTTGGGGAGCTCCTACAATGAGCAGTTCTTC
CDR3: CSVVDLGSSYNEQFF

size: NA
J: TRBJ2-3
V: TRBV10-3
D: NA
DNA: TGTGCCACCCAATTGCGGGCAGGGCGGACAGATACGCAGTATTTT
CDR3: CATQLRAGRTDTQYF

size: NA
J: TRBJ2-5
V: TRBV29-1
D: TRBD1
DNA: TGCAGCGTTGAAGATCCGGACAGGCAAGAGACCCAGTACTTC
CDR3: CSVEDPDRQETQYF

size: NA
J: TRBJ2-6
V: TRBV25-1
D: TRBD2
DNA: TGTGCCAGCAGTGAAGTGTCGTGGGGGGGCTCTGGGGCCAACGTCCTGACTTTC
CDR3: CASSEVSWGGSGANVLTF

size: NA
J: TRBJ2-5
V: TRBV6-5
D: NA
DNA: TGTGCCAGCGAGGGGCGACTACAAGAGACCCAGTACTTC
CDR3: CASEGRLQETQYF

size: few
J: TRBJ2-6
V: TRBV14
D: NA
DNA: TGTGCCAGCAGCTCACAGACAGAGCGCAACGTCCTGACTTTC
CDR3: CASSSQTERNVLTF

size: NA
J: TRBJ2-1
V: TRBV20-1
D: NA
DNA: TGCAGTGCCAGCAGGGCTGGCTTGGGGGAGCAGTTCTTC
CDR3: CSASRAGLGEQFF

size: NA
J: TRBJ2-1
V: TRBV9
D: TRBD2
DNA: TGTGCCAGCAGCGGTGGGGGACTAGCGGTATACAATGAGCAGTTCTTC
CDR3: CASSGGGLAVYNEQFF

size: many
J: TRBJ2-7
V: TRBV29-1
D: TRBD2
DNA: TGCAGCGTACTATCCGGGACTAGCGGAGAGCAGTACTTC
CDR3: CSVLSGTSGEQYF

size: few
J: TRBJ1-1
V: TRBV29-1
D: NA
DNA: TGCAGCGTTAAATTCAGGAACACTGAAGCTTTCTTT
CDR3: CSVKFRNTEAFF

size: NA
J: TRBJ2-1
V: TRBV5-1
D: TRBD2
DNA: TGCGCCAGCAGCGCCGGGACTAGCGGTCCAAATGAGCAGTTCTTC
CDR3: CASSAGTSGPNEQFF

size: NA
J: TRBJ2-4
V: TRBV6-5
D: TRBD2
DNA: TGTGCCAGCAGGCCCTGGACTAGCGGGAGAGTAGAAGAGCAGTACTTC
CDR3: CASRPWTSGRVEEQYF

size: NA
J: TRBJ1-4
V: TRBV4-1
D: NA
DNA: TGCGCCAGCAGCCAAGGCGACGGGCGGGGTAATGAAAAACTGTTTTTT
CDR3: CASSQGDGRGNEKLFF

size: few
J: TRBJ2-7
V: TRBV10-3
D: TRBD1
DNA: TGTGCCATCAGATGGACAGGAAGCTCCTACGAGCAGTACTTC
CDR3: CAIRWTGSSYEQYF

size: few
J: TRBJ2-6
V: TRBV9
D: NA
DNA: TGTGCCAGCAGCGTAGTTTCTGACCCTGGGGCCAACGTCCTGACTTTC
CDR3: CASSVVSDPGANVLTF

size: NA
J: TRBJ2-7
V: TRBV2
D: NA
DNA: TGTGCCAGCAGGGCAGGGGCCTACGAGCAGTACTTC
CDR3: CASRAGAYEQYF

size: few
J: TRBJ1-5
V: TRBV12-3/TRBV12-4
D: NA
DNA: TGTGCCAGCAGTGTGGACAGAATAAATCAGCCCCAGCATTTT
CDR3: CASSVDRINQPQHF

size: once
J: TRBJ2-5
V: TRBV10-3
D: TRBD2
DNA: TGTGCCATCAGTGACCCGGGACTAGCGGGAGGCGGGGAGACCCAGTACTTC
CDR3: CAISDPGLAGGGETQYF

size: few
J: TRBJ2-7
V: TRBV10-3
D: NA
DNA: TGTGCCATCAGAAACACGATGACAGGCACCTACGAGCAGTACTTC
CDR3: CAIRNTMTGTYEQYF

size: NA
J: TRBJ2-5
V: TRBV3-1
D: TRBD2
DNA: TGTGCCAGCAGGGCTAGCGGGAGGTCCAATGAGCAGTACTTC
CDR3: CASRASGRSNEQYF

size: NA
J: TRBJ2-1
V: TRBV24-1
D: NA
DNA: TGTGCCACCAGTGATCCTGCGGTCCAGTCCTACAATGAGCAGTTCTTC
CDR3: CATSDPAVQSYNEQFF

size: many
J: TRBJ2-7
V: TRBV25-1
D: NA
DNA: TGTGCCAGCACCGGGACGACAAGCTACGAGCAGTACTTC
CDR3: CASTGTTSYEQYF

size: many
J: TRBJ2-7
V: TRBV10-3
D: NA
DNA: TGTGCCATCAGTGAGTCTTCGGCGGGCCCCGCCTACGAGCAGTACTTC
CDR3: CAISESSAGPAYEQYF

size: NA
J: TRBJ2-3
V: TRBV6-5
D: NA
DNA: TGTGCCAGCAGTTACCAGTCCCGGGGCACAGATACGCAGTATTTT
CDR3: CASSYQSRGTDTQYF

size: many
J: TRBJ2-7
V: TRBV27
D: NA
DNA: TGTGCCAGCAGTTCCAGGGGGGCGTACGAGCAGTACTTC
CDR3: CASSSRGAYEQYF

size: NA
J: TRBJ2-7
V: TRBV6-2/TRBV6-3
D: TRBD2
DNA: TGTGCCAGCCCACCCGGACTAGTCAGCTCCTACAATGAGCAGTACTTC
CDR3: CASPPGLVSSYNEQYF

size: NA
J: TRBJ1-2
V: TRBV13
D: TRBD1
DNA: TGTGCCAGCAGCACGACAGGGGCCCCTAATGGCTACACCTTC
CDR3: CASSTTGAPNGYTF

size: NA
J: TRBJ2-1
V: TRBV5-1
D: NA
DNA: TGCGCCAGCAGCTTGGGTAAGGGTGAGCAGTTCTTC
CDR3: CASSLGKGEQFF